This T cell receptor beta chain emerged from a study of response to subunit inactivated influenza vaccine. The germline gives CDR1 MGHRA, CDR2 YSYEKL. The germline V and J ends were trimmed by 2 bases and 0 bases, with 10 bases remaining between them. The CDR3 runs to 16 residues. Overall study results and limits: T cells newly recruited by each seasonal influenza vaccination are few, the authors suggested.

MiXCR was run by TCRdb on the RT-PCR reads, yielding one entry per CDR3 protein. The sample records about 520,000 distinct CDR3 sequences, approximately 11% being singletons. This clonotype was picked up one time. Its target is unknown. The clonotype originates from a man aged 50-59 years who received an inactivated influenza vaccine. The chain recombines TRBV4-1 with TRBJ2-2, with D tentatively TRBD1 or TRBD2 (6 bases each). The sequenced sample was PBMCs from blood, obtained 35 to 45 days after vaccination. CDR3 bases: TGCGCCAGCAGCCAACAAGGGGGGCCGAACACCGGGGAGCTGTTTTTT. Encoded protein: CASSQQGGPNTGELFF.